The 22 T cell receptor beta chains listed next were all sequenced from one sample in a study of tumor-infiltrating lymphocytes in primary liver carcinoma. The researchers produced TCR beta cDNA from approximately 460 ng total RNA with a constant-region primer. Three rounds of nested multiplex PCR with slightly modified ARM-PCR produced TCR beta libraries. Primers for the first two PCR rounds were TRBV1-TRBV30 forward primers and a C-beta reverse primer (approximately 9 cycles per round). TCRdb re-called the multiplex PCR reads through MiXCR, storing one row per CDR3 protein. The sample holds about 110,000 distinct CDR3 sequences, roughly four fifths seen once. Extraction of RNA together with DNA used roughly 19-32 mg of unsorted bulk tissue. What was sequenced was liver tumor tissue from sampling region 3. Indicated subset: tumor region T3, left-lateral pole. Every receptor here comes from a man aged 40-50 years with primary liver carcinoma and hepatitis B virus infection.

As regards this clonotype: The junction differs from germline at one of its ends, possibly a read error. This chain joins TRBV5-4 and TRBJ1-5; D remains unclear. In germline, CDR1 is SGHNT, CDR2 YYREEE (reference sequence). The CDR3 is made up of 14 amino acids. CDR3 sequence: CISSLGGGNQPQHF. Written as DNA, the CDR3 is TGTATCAGCAGCTTGGGAGGAGGCAATCAACCCCAGCATTTT.

This clonotype was observed many times. The rearrangement links TRBV7-2 to TRBJ2-2, with D hard to call. Per the germline V gene, CDR1 is SGHTA and CDR2 is FQGNSA. This CDR3 spans 15 amino acids. V dropped 2 bases and J dropped 2 bases, with 9 bases sitting between them. CDR3 region: CASSLLSVNTGELFF. The CDR3 bases are TGTGCCAGCAGCTTATTATCTGTTAACACCGGGGAGCTGTTTTTT. The full variable domain, in which reference TRBV7-2 and TRBJ2-2 provide the parts outside the CDR3, is GAGVSQSPSNKVTEKGKDVELRCDPISGHTALYWYRQSLGQGLEFLIYFQGNSAPDKSGLPSDRFSAERTGGSVSTLTIQRTQQEDSAVYLCASSLLSVNTGELFFGEGSRLTVL.

The chain joins TRBV6-1 to TRBJ2-3; D remains unclear. Deletions cut 3 bases from V and 10 bases from J, with 14 bases between. Germline-derived CDR1 and CDR2 are MNHNS and SASEGT. CDR3 size: 13 residues. The DNA for the CDR3 is TGTGCCAGCAGTGAGGTTGTAGATTCTCCGCAGTATTTT. This translates into CASSEVVDSPQYF.

In regard to this clonotype: The germline gene is not matched at one end of the junction; a read error may be the cause. J is TRBJ2-3 and V is TRBV4-1, with D maybe TRBD1 (6 bases). The length of the CDR3 is 17 residues. Germline-derived CDR1 and CDR2 are MGHRA and YSYEKL. CDR3 sequence reads: CAGSQDPTDSGADTQYF. The DNA for the CDR3 is TGCGCCGGCAGTCAAGATCCGACCGATTCAGGGGCAGATACGCAGTATTTT.

This clonotype was seen repeatedly, ten times or more. A read error may be the cause here, since a much bigger clone is one base away. The V call is TRBV6-1, the J call TRBJ2-7; 7 positions agree with TRBD1. The CDR3 sequence is 12 residues long. Germline V lookup: CDR1 MNHNS, CDR2 SASEGT. The CDR3 DNA follows: TGTGTCAGCACAGGGGACCCCTACGAGCAGTACTTC. This sequence encodes CVSTGDPYEQYF.

There are many counts of this clonotype. The V call is TRBV5-5, the J call TRBJ1-5; D unresolved. This CDR3 spans 13 amino acids. Germline loops: CDR1 SGHKS, CDR2 YYEKEE (reference sequence). Trimming took 3 bases from V and 1 from J, leaving 5 bases between them. The CDR3 DNA sequence: TGTGCCAGCAGCTCAATCAGCAATCAGCCCCAGCATTTT. Protein product: CASSSISNQPQHF.

Worth noting for this clonotype: A read error may produce the germline difference seen at one junction end. The gene calls are TRBV12-3 or TRBV12-4 and TRBJ2-3; perhaps D is TRBD1 or TRBD2 (5 bases each). The CDR3 has 13 residues. The CDR3 region is CASSSRGTDMHYF. The CDR3, as DNA: TGTGCCAGTAGTTCGAGGGGCACAGATATGCACTATTTT.

The rearrangement links TRBV18 to TRBJ1-6, with 10 nucleotides matching TRBD1. V lost 3 bases, J lost 8 bases, and 10 bases stayed unmatched. This CDR3 comprises 17 residues. Germline V lookup: CDR1 KGHSH, CDR2 LQKENI. CDR3 sequence reads: CASSPVPGQGLDSPLHF. CDR3 bases: TGTGCCAGCTCACCCGTCCCGGGACAGGGGTTGGATTCACCCCTCCACTTT.

Of note for this clonotype: The junction does not match germline at one end; this may be a read error. CDR3 region: CASSPPGGSNQHQHF. The CDR3 DNA reads as TGTGCCAGCAGCCCCCCGGGAGGAAGCAATCAGCACCAGCATTTT. The chain uses TRBV7-9 and TRBJ1-5; D is uncertain. This CDR3 contains 15 residues. Germline V CDR1 and CDR2: SEHNR, FQNEAQ (reference sequence).

Notes on this clonotype: The CDR3 does not end in the conserved phenylalanine or tryptophan, so this is likely a read error. The V call is TRBV6-5, the J call TRBJ2-7; no clear D gene. The germline V gene has CDR1 MNHEY and CDR2 SVGAGI. The CDR3 extends over 13 amino acids. Between the trimmed V and J ends, which lost 2 bases and 4 bases, there was a span of 9 bases. CDR3 residues: CASSYGVPYEQYY. CDR3 DNA: TGTGCCAGCAGTTACGGGGTGCCTTACGAGCAGTACTAC.

This chain links TRBV7-9 with TRBJ2-1, with 9 nucleotides matching TRBD2. Germline loops: CDR1 SEHNR, CDR2 FQNEAQ (reference sequence). V shed 4 bases and J 12 bases; nucleotides not matched to a gene: 22. The CDR3 totals 18 residues. Here the CDR3 DNA reads TGTGCCAGCAGCTCAAGCTCGGGACTAGCAGGAGTACACATTGTGCAGTTCTTC. The encoded protein is CASSSSSGLAGVHIVQFF.

At least ten counts were recorded for this clonotype. The chain carries TRBV29-1 and TRBJ2-7, with D tentatively TRBD1 (6 bases). The length of the CDR3 is 12 residues. V gave up 7 bases and J gave up 0 bases, with 10 bases separating them. Germline V lookup: CDR1 SQVTM, CDR2 ANQGSEA. The CDR3 sequence: CSARTVSYEQYF. For the CDR3, the DNA is TGCAGCGCCCGGACAGTCTCCTACGAGCAGTACTTC.

Only one count was recorded for this clonotype. CDR3 DNA sequence: TGTGCCCCCAGGCCACAGGGTCATGGAAACACCATATATTTT. It encodes CAPRPQGHGNTIYF. This chain connects TRBV28 to TRBJ1-3, with D tentatively TRBD1 (6 bases). The CDR3 runs 14 residues. The V gene's germline CDR1 is MDHEN and CDR2 SYDVKM. V lost 11 bases to trimming and J lost 3 bases, with 17 bases between them.

As regards this clonotype: This is likely a read error, given that the CDR3 carries no conserved phenylalanine or tryptophan at its end. The rearrangement joins TRBV29-1 to TRBJ2-7, with TRBD2 as a possible D gene (6 bases). The CDR3 has 15 amino acids. Germline V gene lookup returns CDR1 SQVTM and CDR2 ANQGSEA. V lost 6 bases to trimming and J lost 3 bases, with 21 bases between them. The CDR3 here is CSVARGRRGSYEQYL. CDR3 bases: TGCAGCGTCGCACGCGGACGGAGGGGCAGCTACGAGCAGTACTTA.

This sequence joins TRBV29-1 and TRBJ2-2; possibly TRBD2 for D (5 bases). V gave up 4 bases and J gave up 5 bases, with 17 bases separating them. The CDR3 runs 15 residues. Germline V gene sequence: CDR1 SQVTM, CDR2 ANQGSEA. Here the CDR3 reads CSVGLRWEMTGELFF. As DNA, the CDR3 is TGCAGCGTTGGTTTACGGTGGGAGATGACCGGGGAGCTGTTTTTT.

V is TRBV5-4 and J is TRBJ2-7, with 8 nucleotides matching TRBD1. From germline, CDR1 is SGHNT and CDR2 YYREEE (reference sequence). With 4 bases clipped from V and 10 bases from J, the junction kept 16 bases outside the gene matches. There are 15 residues in the CDR3. CDR3 bases: TGTGCCAGCAGCACCCACAGGGGGACGAAGGGCGATCAGTACTTC. Protein: CASSTHRGTKGDQYF.

The chain joins TRBV7-2 to TRBJ1-5; D call uncertain. This CDR3 has 13 residues. The germline V gene encodes CDR1 SGHTA and CDR2 FQGNSA. Trimming removed 2 bases from V and 7 bases from J, with 9 bases in between. The CDR3 DNA reads as TGTGCCAGCAGCTTACTAAATCAACAGCCCCAGCATTTT. It specifies CASSLLNQQPQHF.

As concerns this clonotype: Relative to the germline gene, one junction end is altered; a read error may explain this. The chain uses TRBV29-1 and TRBJ2-7, with a weak D call TRBD2 (5 bases). Germline CDR1 is SQVTM and CDR2 is ANQGSEA. The CDR3 spans 12 residues. The CDR3 DNA follows: TGCAGCGCCTCGGATAGCGCATACGAGGAGTACTTC. Its translation: CSASDSAYEEYF.

About this clonotype itself: In this CDR3 the conserved last residue, phenylalanine or tryptophan, is missing, so a read error is likely. The chain combines TRBV10-1 with TRBJ2-2; 12 bases match TRBD2. Germline V gene sequence: CDR1 WNHNN, CDR2 SYGVQD (reference sequence). The CDR3 spans 14 residues. Trimming removed 10 bases from V and 7 bases from J; junction bases left unmatched: 7. The CDR3: CATRTSGIVGELFL. In DNA form, the CDR3 reads TGCGCCACTAGGACTAGCGGGATCGTCGGGGAGCTGTTTCTT.

This clonotype was observed a single time. The CDR3 ends on some other residue instead of the conserved phenylalanine or tryptophan, so this is likely a read error. The chain uses TRBV11-3 and TRBJ2-1; no definite D call. The CDR3 is 14 amino acids. V dropped 1 base and J dropped 13 bases, with 17 bases sitting between them. CDR1 is SGHNT and CDR2 is YENEEA in the germline V gene. The CDR3 loop is CASSLGVSNNGQFI. In nucleotides, the CDR3 is TGTGCCAGCAGCTTAGGCGTCTCGAACAATGGACAGTTCATC.

Concerning this clonotype itself: Since no conserved phenylalanine or tryptophan closes the CDR3, a read error is the likely cause. In nucleotides, the CDR3 is TGTACCAGCAGTTTAAGGGACAGGTCAAGGGATGGCTACACCATC. Translated, it gives CTSSLRDRSRDGYTI. The V gene is TRBV12-3 or TRBV12-4, the J gene TRBJ1-2, with 8 bases aligning to TRBD1. This CDR3 region has 15 residues.

About this clonotype itself: No conserved phenylalanine or tryptophan ends this CDR3, so it is likely a read error. Because the CDR3's place on the DNA is in doubt, the DNA is left out and the CDR3 is given as listed by TCRdb. This chain connects TRBV12-5 to TRBJ2-1; whether TRBD1, the table's D call, matches the DNA was not checked. From its first to its last residue, the CDR3 has 14 amino acids. The germline V gene encodes CDR1 LGHNT and CDR2 FRNRAP. The CDR3 spells CASGTGLSYNKRFS.